These 30 T cell receptor beta chains came from one sample sequenced in a study of blood T cell repertoires in COVID-19. Data came from immunoSEQ multiplex PCR; TCRdb stores just in-frame clones and leaves some out. The table has nearly 55,000 clones, roughly 79% seen once. Material: peripheral blood. The receptors here all came from a human donor with active or convalescent COVID-19. The donor label of this sample is uncertain.

V and J are TRBV7-2 and TRBJ1-2, with TRBD1 matching 8 bases. V was clipped by 5 bases and J by 5 bases; unmatched bases: 10. This CDR3 contains 15 residues. Germline lookup yields CDR1 SGHTA and CDR2 FQGNSA. The CDR3 DNA is TGTGCCAGCAGCCCGGAGGACAGGGTTGGGTATGGCTACACCTTC. Amino acids: CASSPEDRVGYGYTF.

In DNA, the CDR3 is TGTGCCAGCAGTCCACAGGGTTGGGGCTATGGCTACACCTTC. Amino acids: CASSPQGWGYGYTF. V is TRBV27 and J is TRBJ1-2, with TRBD1 as a possible D gene (6 bases). Germline lookup yields CDR1 MNHEY and CDR2 SMNVEV (reference sequence). Trimming shortened V by 5 bases and J by 4 bases, and 14 bases separated the two germline ends. This CDR3 contains 14 residues.

This chain joins TRBV4-2 and TRBJ1-5, with 7 nucleotides matching TRBD1. The V gene's germline CDR1 is LGHNA and CDR2 YNFKEQ. The CDR3 runs 15 residues. Trimming removed 1 base from V and 7 bases from J; junction bases left unmatched: 7. The CDR3 DNA sequence: TGTGCCAGCAGCCAAGCGGTAACAGGGGAACAGCCCCAGCATTTT. Translating gives CASSQAVTGEQPQHF.

DNA for the CDR3: TGTGCCAGCAGCGTCTCGGGAGGGTGGACTGAAGCTTTCTTT. Amino acid sequence: CASSVSGGWTEAFF. V and J are TRBV7-2 and TRBJ1-1, with D unresolved. The CDR3 extends over 14 amino acids. Looked up from germline, CDR1 is SGHTA and CDR2 is FQGNSA. Trimming pared 5 bases from V and 5 bases from J, leaving 15 bases between.

The chain joins TRBV5-6 to TRBJ1-6; 8 bases fit TRBD1. CDR3 length: 14 residues. Germline lookup yields CDR1 SGHDT and CDR2 YYEEEE. V shed 0 bases and J 8 bases; nucleotides not matched to a gene: 1. CDR3 protein: CASSLGTGYSPLHF. The CDR3 DNA reads as TGTGCCAGCAGCTTGGGGACAGGGTATTCACCCCTCCACTTT.

The chain links TRBV10-3 to TRBJ2-3, with 11 positions matching TRBD2. Germline V gene sequence: CDR1 ENHRY, CDR2 SYGVKD. The CDR3 runs to 17 residues. The ends lost 5 bases at V and 1 base at J; junction bases unmatched: 8. As DNA, the CDR3 is TGTGCCATCAGTAATACTTCTAGCGGGAGGCGCACAGATACGCAGTATTTT. Its protein product is CAISNTSSGRRTDTQYF.

This clone was observed a handful of times. The rearrangement uses TRBV11-2 and TRBJ2-6; D is perhaps TRBD1 (5 bases). The CDR3 is made up of 16 amino acids. Germline assignment: CDR1 SGHAT and CDR2 FQNNGV. V was clipped by 2 bases and J by 2 bases, with 10 bases between them. CDR3 DNA sequence: TGTGCCAGCAGCTTAACAATAGGGGCTGGGGCCAACGTCCTGACTTTC. Amino acid sequence: CASSLTIGAGANVLTF. Full variable domain (rest looked up from reference TRBV11-2 and TRBJ2-6): EAGVAQSPRYKIIEKRQSVAFWCNPISGHATLYWYQQILGQGPKLLIQFQNNGVVDDSQLPKDRFSAERLKGVDSTLKIQPAKLEDSAVYLCASSLTIGAGANVLTFGAGSRLTVL.

The chain combines TRBV9 with TRBJ2-7; 10 bases align to TRBD2. Losses at the gene ends were 4 bases for V and 7 bases for J; bases not matched to a gene: 8. This CDR3 has 14 residues. Germline-derived CDR1 and CDR2 are SGDLS and YYNGEE. DNA for the CDR3: TGTGCCAGCAGCCCCCTAGCGGGAGTGGGTGAGCAGTACTTC. This gives the protein CASSPLAGVGEQYF.

The chain has TRBV27 and TRBJ2-4; 7 nucleotides match TRBD1. V gave up 1 base and J gave up 8 bases; unmatched junction bases: 5. There are 14 residues in the CDR3. CDR1 is MNHEY, CDR2 SMNVEV, per germline (reference sequence). The CDR3 protein is CASSLYRGLDIQYF. Written as DNA, the CDR3 is TGTGCCAGCAGTTTATATAGGGGGCTCGACATTCAGTACTTC.

This rearrangement joins TRBV30 to TRBJ1-4; tentative D call: TRBD1 (6 bases). This CDR3 is built from 15 residues. V lost 3 bases and J 4 bases, leaving 15 bases between the germline ends. Germline-derived CDR1 and CDR2 are GTSNPN and SVGIG (reference sequence). The CDR3 DNA reads TGTGCCTGGAGCGTCGGGTCAGGGGATAATGAAAAACTGTTTTTT. Translation gives CAWSVGSGDNEKLFF.

The rearrangement joins TRBV5-1 to TRBJ2-5; maybe TRBD2 (6 bases). The CDR3 extends over 14 amino acids. V dropped 2 bases and J dropped 5 bases, with 13 bases sitting between them. Germline V gene sequence: CDR1 SGHRS, CDR2 YFSETQ. Here the CDR3 reads CASSFFQGGETQYF. For the CDR3, the DNA is TGCGCCAGCAGCTTTTTCCAGGGAGGCGAGACCCAGTACTTC.

This chain connects TRBV5-1 to TRBJ1-1, with D possibly being TRBD1 (6 bases). Trimming stripped 4 bases from V and 1 base from J, with 14 bases between. The CDR3 contains 15 residues. Germline V lookup: CDR1 SGHRS, CDR2 YFSETQ. CDR3 nucleotide sequence: TGCGCCAGCAGCCGAGGGGGAGCAGGGAACACTGAAGCTTTCTTT. Protein: CASSRGGAGNTEAFF.

The chain recombines TRBV28 with TRBJ1-2; TRBD1 matches at 9 bases. V lost 2 bases to trimming and J lost 8 bases; unmatched junction nucleotides: 6. CDR1 and CDR2 from the germline V gene are MDHEN and SYDVKM. This CDR3 has 14 residues. CDR3 protein: CASSLGDRAWGYTF. The CDR3 region has the DNA TGTGCCAGCAGTTTAGGGGACAGGGCTTGGGGCTACACCTTC.

The chain recombines TRBV30 with TRBJ1-3; maybe TRBD1 (6 bases). The germline gives CDR1 GTSNPN, CDR2 SVGIG (reference sequence). Trimming took 4 bases from V and 1 from J, leaving 14 bases between them. The CDR3 length is 15 residues. The CDR3 bases are TGTGCCTGGATCACCCAGGGGAGATCTGGAAACACCATATATTTT. Translating it yields CAWITQGRSGNTIYF.

A single count supports this clone. The rearrangement uses TRBV7-3 and TRBJ2-5; D not resolved. The germline gives CDR1 SGHTA, CDR2 FQGTGA. Trimming cost V 3 bases and J 4 bases, with 9 bases left between them. This CDR3 comprises 13 residues. CDR3 in amino acids: CASSFRERETQYF. CDR3 bases: TGTGCCAGCAGCTTTCGAGAAAGAGAGACCCAGTACTTC.

V is TRBV5-6 and J is TRBJ2-7, with TRBD1 matching over 12 bases. The germline V gene has CDR1 SGHDT and CDR2 YYEEEE. Trimming at V came to 6 bases and at J to 6 bases, leaving 13 bases not matched to a gene. CDR3 size: 16 residues. CDR3 region: CASNKGTGGVLTEQYF. The CDR3 bases are TGTGCCAGCAACAAGGGGACAGGGGGCGTACTGACCGAGCAGTACTTC.

The chain combines TRBV7-4 with TRBJ2-7, with a possible D match to TRBD2 (5 bases). Looked up from germline, CDR1 is SGHVT and CDR2 is SQSDAQ. Trimming took off 3 bases at V and 3 bases at J, with 18 bases between the two ends. CDR3 size: 16 residues. CDR3 region: CASSFLAWRVVYEQYF. The CDR3, as DNA: TGTGCCAGCAGCTTCTTGGCGTGGCGGGTAGTCTACGAGCAGTACTTC.

Here the CDR3 DNA reads TGTGCCAGCTCACCACCCGAATCCAGGGGAAATGAGCAGTTCTTC. Protein: CASSPPESRGNEQFF. The gene calls are TRBV18 and TRBJ2-1; D might be TRBD1 (6 bases). The V end was cut by 0 bases, the J end by 7 bases, with 13 bases between. This CDR3 spans 15 amino acids. The germline CDR1 and CDR2 sequences are KGHSH and LQKENI. Based on the CDR3 plus reference TRBV18 and TRBJ2-1, the full variable domain is NAGVMQNPRHLVRRRGQEARLRCSPMKGHSHVYWYRQLPEEGLKFMVYLQKENIIDESGMPKERFSAEFPKEGPSILRIQQVVRGDSAAYFCASSPPESRGNEQFFGPGTRLTVL.

At least ten counts were recorded for this clone. This chain links TRBV9 with TRBJ2-2; 12 nucleotides align to TRBD2. The CDR3 totals 17 residues. Germline V gene lookup returns CDR1 SGDLS and CDR2 YYNGEE. V was pared by 4 bases and J by 6 bases, with 10 bases of the junction left unmatched. CDR3 region: CASSLATSGSWPGELFF. CDR3 coding DNA: TGTGCCAGCAGCCTAGCGACTAGCGGGAGTTGGCCCGGGGAGCTGTTTTTT.

The chain couples TRBV6-5 to TRBJ1-2; 8 bases are shared with TRBD1. Germline trimming cut 4 bases from V and 4 bases from J; bases unmatched to any gene: 11. Per the germline V gene, CDR1 is MNHEY and CDR2 is SVGAGI. The length of the CDR3 is 16 residues. DNA of the CDR3: TGTGCCAGCAGTTCACAGACAGGGGAATTATCCTATGGCTACACCTTC. Amino acid sequence: CASSSQTGELSYGYTF.

The chain has TRBV2 and TRBJ2-2; TRBD2 agrees at 9 bases. Germline V gene data show CDR1 as SNHLY and CDR2 as FYNNEI. V trimming: 7 bases; J trimming: 3 bases; junction bases outside the gene matches: 6. CDR3 length: 15 amino acids. The CDR3 loop reads CASKETSGYTGELFF. The CDR3 DNA reads TGTGCCAGCAAGGAGACTAGCGGATACACCGGGGAGCTGTTTTTT.

This chain connects TRBV19 to TRBJ1-5, with 10 bases aligning to TRBD1. The CDR3 extends over 14 amino acids. V gave up 5 bases and J gave up 6 bases; unmatched junction bases: 4. Germline V gives CDR1 LNHDA, CDR2 SQIVND (reference sequence). The CDR3 here is CASSLTGGVQPQHF. The DNA of the CDR3 is TGTGCCAGTAGTCTGACAGGGGGCGTTCAGCCCCAGCATTTT.

V usage is TRBV13 and J usage is TRBJ2-7; D is possibly TRBD2 (5 bases). The CDR3 is 15 amino acids. The germline V gene encodes CDR1 PRHDT and CDR2 FYEKMQ (reference sequence). Trimming shortened V by 4 bases and J by 7 bases, and 20 bases separated the two germline ends. Here the CDR3 reads CASSSEGGGWGEQYF. The DNA for the CDR3 is TGTGCCAGCAGCTCAGAAGGAGGCGGATGGGGAGAGCAGTACTTC.

The chain uses TRBV9 and TRBJ2-7; D uncertain. The V and J ends lost 0 bases and 2 bases respectively, with 9 bases between them. In germline, CDR1 is SGDLS, CDR2 YYNGEE. The CDR3 loop spans 14 amino acids. The CDR3 DNA sequence: TGTGCCAGCAGCGTAGGTAGCCCACCCTACGAGCAGTACTTC. Its protein is CASSVGSPPYEQYF. The full variable domain, in which reference TRBV9 and TRBJ2-7 provide the parts outside the CDR3, is DSGVTQTPKHLITATGQRVTLRCSPRSGDLSVYWYQQSLDQGLQFLIQYYNGEERAKGNILERFSAQQFPDLHSELNLSSLELGDSALYFCASSVGSPPYEQYFGPGTRLTVT.

This CDR3 reads CATDDRELSGANVLTF. In DNA, the CDR3 is TGTGCCACCGATGACAGGGAACTTTCTGGGGCCAACGTCCTGACTTTC. The J gene is TRBJ2-6, the V gene TRBV19, with 7 nucleotides matching TRBD1. From germline, CDR1 is LNHDA and CDR2 SQIVND (reference sequence). This CDR3 has 16 amino acids. V dropped 10 bases and J dropped 1; count of bases not matched to a gene: 10.

The gene calls are TRBV28 and TRBJ1-4, with D tentatively TRBD1 (6 bases). V lost 7 bases and J lost 8, with 20 bases in between. Germline V gene data show CDR1 as MDHEN and CDR2 as SYDVKM. The CDR3 covers 15 residues. The CDR3 DNA is TGTGCCAGCACCCCTGGGGGCGGAGGCACGGAAAAACTGTTTTTT. Protein: CASTPGGGGTEKLFF. The variable domain in full, completed from reference TRBV28 and TRBJ1-4, reads DVKVTQSSRYLVKRTGEKVFLECVQDMDHENMFWYRQDPGLGLRLIYFSYDVKMKEKGDIPEGYSVSREKKERFSLILESASTNQTSMYLCASTPGGGGTEKLFFGSGTQLSVL.

This chain links TRBV30 with TRBJ2-5, with a weak D call TRBD2 (5 bases). Germline-derived CDR1 and CDR2 are GTSNPN and SVGIG (reference sequence). Between the trimmed V and J ends, which lost 2 bases and 5 bases, there was a span of 18 bases. This CDR3 contains 15 residues. The DNA for the CDR3 is TGTGCCTGGAGTCTAGTAGACTGGACTTACGAGACCCAGTACTTC. This codes for CAWSLVDWTYETQYF.

The chain has TRBV9 and TRBJ2-3, with TRBD2 matching 10 bases. The V gene end was trimmed by 1 base and the J gene end by 2 bases; junction bases not matched to a gene: 4. This CDR3 region has 16 residues. Per the germline V gene, CDR1 is SGDLS and CDR2 is YYNGEE. The CDR3 is CASSVPSGSLTDTQYF. Written as DNA, the CDR3 is TGTGCCAGCAGCGTACCTAGCGGGAGTCTCACAGATACGCAGTATTTT.

This rearrangement joins TRBV28 to TRBJ2-1; D may be TRBD1 (5 bases). Germline V gene sequence: CDR1 MDHEN, CDR2 SYDVKM. The CDR3 extends over 15 amino acids. With 3 bases removed from V and 5 bases from J, the gap between germline ends came to 14 bases. The CDR3 coding sequence is TGTGCCAGCAGTTTTCAGGGCCGGGCCCACAATGAGCAGTTCTTC. It translates to CASSFQGRAHNEQFF.

The V call is TRBV9, the J call TRBJ2-2; a weak D match, TRBD2 (6 bases). From germline, CDR1 is SGDLS and CDR2 YYNGEE. V lost 3 bases and J 4 bases, leaving 16 bases between the germline ends. This CDR3 has 16 amino acids. CDR3: CASSARDSEVTGELFF. The CDR3 DNA reads as TGTGCCAGCAGCGCGAGGGACTCTGAGGTCACCGGGGAGCTGTTTTTT.